The T cell receptor (beta chain) under discussion was sequenced for a study of OX40 agonist ivuxolimab in advanced cancers. Sequencing used immunoSEQ multiplex PCR; TCRdb keeps in-frame clones, though not all of them. The table shows about 86,000 clones, with 80% to 95% occurring only once. Regarding this clone: What it binds is not known.

CDR3 length equals 14 residues. Germline V gene sequence: CDR1 SEHNR, CDR2 FQNEAQ (reference sequence). Losses at the gene ends were 5 bases for V and 4 bases for J; bases not matched to a gene: 7. General study findings and limits: Low levels of normalized T-cell clonal expansion also appeared in some nonresponders.

V and J are TRBV7-9 and TRBJ1-1; 7 bases line up with TRBD1. The receptor was isolated from an adult with an advanced solid tumor such as melanoma, head and neck, liver or kidney cancer. The sequencing used CD4+ or CD8+ T cells sorted from blood, collected in a trial of the OX40 agonist ivuxolimab. CDR3 region: CASSTRQGTTEAFF. CDR3 bases: TGTGCCAGCAGCACCCGACAGGGTACCACTGAAGCTTTCTTT.